The clone carrying this TCR beta chain was seen a handful of times. As yet, its antigen is unknown. The data were obtained in a study of T cell repertoires in cytomegalovirus infection. For the study at large: Public TCR beta signatures indicated both CMV infection and matching HLA type. Overall study findings and caveats: CMV carriers having the relevant HLA were flagged by cumulative public TCR beta family frequency. The ex vivo response showed dominance by HLA-C-restricted CMV-specific TCR beta clonotypes.

TCRdb passed the reads through MiXCR, listing each CDR3 protein once. The sample consists of hundreds of thousands of distinct CDR3 sequences, 29% of them appearing once. Trimming cost V 6 bases and J 1 base, with 9 bases left between them. Germline assignment: CDR1 DFQATT and CDR2 SNEGSKA (reference sequence). The CDR3 runs 13 residues. Sequencing was performed on cultured PBMCs, taken from culture after CMV antigen stimulation. The genes are TRBV20-1 and TRBJ2-2, with a tentative D call TRBD1 (6 bases). This receptor was taken from a human donor in good health (CMV status not recorded). Some clones in this sample may be carry-over from other donors' samples. The DNA for the CDR3 is TGCAGTGCCTTCAGGGGGAACACCGGGGAGCTGTTTTTT. The encoded protein is CSAFRGNTGELFF.